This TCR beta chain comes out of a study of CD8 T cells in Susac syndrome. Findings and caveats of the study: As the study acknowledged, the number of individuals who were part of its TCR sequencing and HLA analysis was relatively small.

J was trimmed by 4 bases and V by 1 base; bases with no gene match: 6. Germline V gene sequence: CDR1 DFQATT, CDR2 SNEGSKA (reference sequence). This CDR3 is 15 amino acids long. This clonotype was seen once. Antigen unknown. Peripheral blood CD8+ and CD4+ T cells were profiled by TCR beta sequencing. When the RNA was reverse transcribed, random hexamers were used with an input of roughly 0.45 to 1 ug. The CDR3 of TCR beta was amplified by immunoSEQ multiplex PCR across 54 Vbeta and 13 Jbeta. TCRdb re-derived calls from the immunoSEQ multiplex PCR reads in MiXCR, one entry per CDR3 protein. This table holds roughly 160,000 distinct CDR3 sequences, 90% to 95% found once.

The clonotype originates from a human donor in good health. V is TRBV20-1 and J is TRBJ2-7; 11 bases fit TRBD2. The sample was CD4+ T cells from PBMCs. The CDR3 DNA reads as TGCAGTGCTAGAGCCCTAGCGGGGGGTGAGTACGAGCAGTACTTC. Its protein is CSARALAGGEYEQYF.